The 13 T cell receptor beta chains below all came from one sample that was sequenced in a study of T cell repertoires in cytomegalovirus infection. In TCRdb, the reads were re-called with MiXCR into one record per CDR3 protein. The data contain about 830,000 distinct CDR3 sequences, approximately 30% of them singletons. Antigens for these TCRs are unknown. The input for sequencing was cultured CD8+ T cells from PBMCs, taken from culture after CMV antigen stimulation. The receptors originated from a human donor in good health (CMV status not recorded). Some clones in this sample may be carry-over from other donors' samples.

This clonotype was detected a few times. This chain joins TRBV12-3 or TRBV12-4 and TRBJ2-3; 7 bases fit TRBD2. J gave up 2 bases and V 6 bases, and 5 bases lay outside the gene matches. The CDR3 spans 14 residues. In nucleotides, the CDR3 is TGTGCCAGCAGGATAGCGGGTTACACAGATACGCAGTATTTT. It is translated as CASRIAGYTDTQYF.

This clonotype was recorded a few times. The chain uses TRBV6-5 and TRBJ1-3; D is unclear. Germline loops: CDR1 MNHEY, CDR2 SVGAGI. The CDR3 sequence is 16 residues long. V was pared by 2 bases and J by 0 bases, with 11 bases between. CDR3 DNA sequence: TGTGCCAGCAGTTACCTCAGCCGAAGCTCTGGAAACACCATATATTTT. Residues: CASSYLSRSSGNTIYF.

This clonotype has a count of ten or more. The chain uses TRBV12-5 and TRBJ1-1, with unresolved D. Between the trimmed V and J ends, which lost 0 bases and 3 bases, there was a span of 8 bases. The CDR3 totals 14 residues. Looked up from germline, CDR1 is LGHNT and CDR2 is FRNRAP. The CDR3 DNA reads TGTGCTAGTGGTTTGGTACTCGGAGACACTGAAGCTTTCTTT. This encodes CASGLVLGDTEAFF.

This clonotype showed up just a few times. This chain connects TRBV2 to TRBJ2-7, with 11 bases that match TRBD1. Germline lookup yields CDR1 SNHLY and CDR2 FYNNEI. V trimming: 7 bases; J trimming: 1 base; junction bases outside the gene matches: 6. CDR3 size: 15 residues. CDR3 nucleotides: TGTGCCAGCACCGAAGGACAGGGGGCATCCTACGAGCAGTACTTC. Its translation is CASTEGQGASYEQYF.

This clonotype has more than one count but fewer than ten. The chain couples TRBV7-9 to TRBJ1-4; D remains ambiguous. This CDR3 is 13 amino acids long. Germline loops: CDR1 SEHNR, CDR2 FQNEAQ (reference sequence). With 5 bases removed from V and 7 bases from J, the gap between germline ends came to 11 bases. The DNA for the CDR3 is TGTGCCAGCAGCGACGGAGTCGGTGAAAAACTGTTTTTT. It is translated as CASSDGVGEKLFF. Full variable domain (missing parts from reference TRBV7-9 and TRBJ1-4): DTGVSQNPRHKITKRGQNVTFRCDPISEHNRLYWYRQTLGQGPEFLTYFQNEAQLEKSRLLSDRFSAERPKGSFSTLEIQRTEQGDSAMYLCASSDGVGEKLFFGSGTQLSVL.

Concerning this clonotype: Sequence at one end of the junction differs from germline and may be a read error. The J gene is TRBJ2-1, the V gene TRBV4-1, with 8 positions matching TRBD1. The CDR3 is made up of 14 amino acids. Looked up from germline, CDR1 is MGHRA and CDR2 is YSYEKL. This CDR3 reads CANSQETGGNEQFF. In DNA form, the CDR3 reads TGCGCCAACAGCCAAGAAACAGGGGGCAATGAGCAGTTCTTC.

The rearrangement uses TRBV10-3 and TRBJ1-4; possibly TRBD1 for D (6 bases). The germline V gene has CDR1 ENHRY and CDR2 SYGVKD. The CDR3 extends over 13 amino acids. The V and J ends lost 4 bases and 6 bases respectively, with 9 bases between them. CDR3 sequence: CAISAEGDEKLFF. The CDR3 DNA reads TGTGCCATCAGTGCTGAGGGGGATGAAAAACTGTTTTTT.

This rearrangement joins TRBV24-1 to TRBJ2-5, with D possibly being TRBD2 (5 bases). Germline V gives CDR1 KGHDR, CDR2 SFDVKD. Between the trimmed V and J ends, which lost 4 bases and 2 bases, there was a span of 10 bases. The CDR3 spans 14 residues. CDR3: CATSESRGQETQYF. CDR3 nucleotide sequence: TGTGCCACCAGTGAAAGCCGGGGACAAGAGACCCAGTACTTC.

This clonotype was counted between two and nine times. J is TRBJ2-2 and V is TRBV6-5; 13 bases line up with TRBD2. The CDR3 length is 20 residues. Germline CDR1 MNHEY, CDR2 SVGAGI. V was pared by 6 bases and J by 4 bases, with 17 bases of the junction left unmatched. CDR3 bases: TGTGCCAGCAGACGGACTAGCGGGGGTTTACCCCACGTGGGCACCGGGGAGCTGTTTTTT. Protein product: CASRRTSGGLPHVGTGELFF.

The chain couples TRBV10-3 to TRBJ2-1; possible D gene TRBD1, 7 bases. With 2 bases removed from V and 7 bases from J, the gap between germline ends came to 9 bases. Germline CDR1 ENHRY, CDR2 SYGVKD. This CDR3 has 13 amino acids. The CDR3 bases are TGTGCCATCAGTGAGCCAGGGGGGAATGAGCAGTTCTTC. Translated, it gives CAISEPGGNEQFF.

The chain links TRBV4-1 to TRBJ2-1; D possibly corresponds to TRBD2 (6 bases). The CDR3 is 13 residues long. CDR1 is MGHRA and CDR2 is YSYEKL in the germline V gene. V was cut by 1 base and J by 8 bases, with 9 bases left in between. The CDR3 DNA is TGCGCCAGCAGCCAAGTGGAGGGCCATGAGCAGTTCTTC. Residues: CASSQVEGHEQFF.

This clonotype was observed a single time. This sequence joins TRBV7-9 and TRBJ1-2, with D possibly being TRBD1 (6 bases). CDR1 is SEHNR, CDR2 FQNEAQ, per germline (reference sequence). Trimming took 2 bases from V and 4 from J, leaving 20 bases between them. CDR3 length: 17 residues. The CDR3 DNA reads TGTGCCAGCAGCTTATTGAGCCGAGGGGGAGTATCCTATGGCTACACCTTC. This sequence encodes CASSLLSRGGVSYGYTF.

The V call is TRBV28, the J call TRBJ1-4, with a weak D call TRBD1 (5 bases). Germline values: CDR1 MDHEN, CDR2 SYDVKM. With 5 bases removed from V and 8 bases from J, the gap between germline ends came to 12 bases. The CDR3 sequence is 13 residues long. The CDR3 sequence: CASSPLGHEKLFF. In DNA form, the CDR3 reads TGTGCCAGCAGTCCCTTGGGGCACGAAAAACTGTTTTTT.